The T cell receptor beta chain described here comes from a study of early T cells in non-severe SARS-CoV-2 infection. Study as a whole: Investigators sequenced bulk RNA drawn from unsorted whole blood, and chains remained unpaired.

This CDR3 comprises 15 residues. CDR1 and CDR2 (germline): MDHEN, SYDVKM. Trimming pared 5 bases from V and 1 base from J, leaving 12 bases between. Regarding the study as a whole: Private and CD4 specificities were missed by VDJdb matching, which favored anti-spike CD8 responses.

Turning to this clonotype: Its antigen is not identified.

Unique molecular identifiers were attached to individual cDNA molecules. TCRdb fed the 5' RACE reads into MiXCR, producing one record per CDR3 protein. The table lists tens of thousands of distinct CDR3 sequences, 15% of them singletons. The material sequenced was whole blood. This sequence originates from an adult who was a healthcare worker with PCR-confirmed SARS-CoV-2 infection or an uninfected control (not recorded which). The chain carries TRBV28 and TRBJ1-5; D gene uncertain. The CDR3 DNA sequence: TGTGCCAGCAGTGCATCGTCGTTAAGCAATCAGCCCCAGCATTTT. This gives the protein CASSASSLSNQPQHF.